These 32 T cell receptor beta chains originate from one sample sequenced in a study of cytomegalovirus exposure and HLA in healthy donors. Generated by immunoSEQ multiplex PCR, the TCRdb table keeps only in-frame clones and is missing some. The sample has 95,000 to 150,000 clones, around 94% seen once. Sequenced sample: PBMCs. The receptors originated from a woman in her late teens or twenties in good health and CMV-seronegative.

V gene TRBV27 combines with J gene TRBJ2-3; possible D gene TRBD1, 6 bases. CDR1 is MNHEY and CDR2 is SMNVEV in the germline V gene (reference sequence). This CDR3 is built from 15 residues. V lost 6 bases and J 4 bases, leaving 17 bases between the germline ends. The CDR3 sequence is CASSLRDISADTQYF. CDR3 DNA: TGTGCCAGCAGCCTGAGGGACATCTCCGCAGATACGCAGTATTTT.

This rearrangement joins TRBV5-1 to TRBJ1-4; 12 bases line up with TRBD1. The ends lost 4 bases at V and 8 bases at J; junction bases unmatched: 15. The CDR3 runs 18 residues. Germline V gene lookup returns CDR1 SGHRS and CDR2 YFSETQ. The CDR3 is CASSKTGTGGYLNEKLFF. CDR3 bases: TGCGCCAGCAGCAAGACCGGGACAGGGGGCTATCTGAACGAAAAACTGTTTTTT.

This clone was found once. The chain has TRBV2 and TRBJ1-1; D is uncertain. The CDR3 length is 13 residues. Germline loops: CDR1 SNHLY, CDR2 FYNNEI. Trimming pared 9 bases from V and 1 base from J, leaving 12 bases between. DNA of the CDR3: TGTGCCAGGCGAATGACTGGGAACACTGAAGCTTTCTTT. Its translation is CARRMTGNTEAFF.

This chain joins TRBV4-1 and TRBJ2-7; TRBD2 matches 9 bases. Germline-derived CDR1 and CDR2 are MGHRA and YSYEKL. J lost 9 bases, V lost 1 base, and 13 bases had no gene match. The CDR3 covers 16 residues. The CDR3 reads CASSQGGGGGRVGQYF. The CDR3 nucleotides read TGCGCCAGCAGCCAAGGAGGAGGCGGCGGGAGGGTCGGGCAGTACTTC.

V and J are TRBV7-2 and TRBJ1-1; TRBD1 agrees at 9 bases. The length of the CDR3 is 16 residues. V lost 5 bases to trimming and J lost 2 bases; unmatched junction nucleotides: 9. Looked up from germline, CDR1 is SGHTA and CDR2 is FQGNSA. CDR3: CASSPGDRARNTEAFF. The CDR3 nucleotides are TGTGCCAGCAGCCCAGGGGACAGGGCGAGAAACACTGAAGCTTTCTTT.

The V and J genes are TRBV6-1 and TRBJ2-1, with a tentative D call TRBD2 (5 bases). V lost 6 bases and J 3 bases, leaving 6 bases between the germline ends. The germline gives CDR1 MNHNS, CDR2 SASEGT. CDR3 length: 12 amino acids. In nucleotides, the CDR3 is TGTGCCAGCAGCCGGGACTACAATGAGCAGTTCTTC. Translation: CASSRDYNEQFF.

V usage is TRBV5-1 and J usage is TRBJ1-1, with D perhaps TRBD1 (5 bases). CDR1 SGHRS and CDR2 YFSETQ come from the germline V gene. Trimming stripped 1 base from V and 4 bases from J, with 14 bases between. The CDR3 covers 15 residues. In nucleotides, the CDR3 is TGCGCCAGCAGCTTGAATCCAGGGCTGGGCACTGAAGCTTTCTTT. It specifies CASSLNPGLGTEAFF.

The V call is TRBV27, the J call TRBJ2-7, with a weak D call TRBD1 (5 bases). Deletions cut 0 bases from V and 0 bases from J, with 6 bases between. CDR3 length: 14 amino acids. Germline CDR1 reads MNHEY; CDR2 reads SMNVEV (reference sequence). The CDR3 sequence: CASSLSQGSYEQYF. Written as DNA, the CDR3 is TGTGCCAGCAGTTTATCCCAGGGCTCCTACGAGCAGTACTTC.

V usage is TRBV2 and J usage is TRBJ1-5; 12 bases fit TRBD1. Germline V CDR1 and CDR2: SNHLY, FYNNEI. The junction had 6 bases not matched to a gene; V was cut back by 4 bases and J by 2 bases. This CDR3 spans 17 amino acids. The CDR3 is CASSGGTGGHGNQPQHF. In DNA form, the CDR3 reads TGTGCCAGCAGTGGAGGGACAGGGGGCCATGGCAATCAGCCCCAGCATTTT.

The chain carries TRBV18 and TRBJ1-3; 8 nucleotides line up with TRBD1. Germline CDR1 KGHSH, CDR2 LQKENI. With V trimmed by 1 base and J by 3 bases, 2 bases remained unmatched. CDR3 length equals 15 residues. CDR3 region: CASSPQDRVGNTIYF. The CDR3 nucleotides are TGTGCCAGCTCACCACAGGACAGGGTTGGAAACACCATATATTTT.

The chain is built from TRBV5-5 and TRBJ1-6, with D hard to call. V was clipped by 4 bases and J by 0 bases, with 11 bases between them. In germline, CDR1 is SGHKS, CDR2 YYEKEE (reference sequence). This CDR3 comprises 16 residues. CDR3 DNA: TGTGCCAGCAGCGCCGTCGGGAGCTCCTATAATTCACCCCTCCACTTT. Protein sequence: CASSAVGSSYNSPLHF.

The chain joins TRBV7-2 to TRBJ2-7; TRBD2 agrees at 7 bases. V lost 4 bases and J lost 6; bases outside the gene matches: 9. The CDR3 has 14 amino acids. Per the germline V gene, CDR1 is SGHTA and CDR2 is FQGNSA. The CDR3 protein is CASSSGLGAPEQYF. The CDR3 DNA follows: TGTGCCAGCAGCTCCGGACTAGGTGCCCCCGAGCAGTACTTC.

The CDR3 loop reads CSVEGGRDFGSYEQYF. CDR3 DNA: TGCAGCGTTGAAGGGGGGAGGGACTTCGGATCCTACGAGCAGTACTTC. V usage is TRBV29-1 and J usage is TRBJ2-7; 7 nucleotides agree with TRBD2. After removal of 1 base from V and 1 base from J, the junction contained 10 bases not matched to a gene. Germline V CDR1 and CDR2: SQVTM, ANQGSEA. This CDR3 region has 16 residues.

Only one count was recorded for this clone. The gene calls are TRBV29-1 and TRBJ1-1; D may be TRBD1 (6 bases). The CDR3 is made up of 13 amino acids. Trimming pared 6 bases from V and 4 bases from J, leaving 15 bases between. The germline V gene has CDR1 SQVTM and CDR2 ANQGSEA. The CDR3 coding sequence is TGCAGCGTGAGCGGGGGGCCAGGCACTGAAGCTTTCTTT. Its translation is CSVSGGPGTEAFF.

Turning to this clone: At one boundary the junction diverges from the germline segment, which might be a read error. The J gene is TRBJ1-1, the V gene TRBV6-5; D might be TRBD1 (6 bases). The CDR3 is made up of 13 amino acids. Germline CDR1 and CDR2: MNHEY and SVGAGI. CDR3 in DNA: TGTGCCAGCAGTCGCAGTCACAGGGAAGAGACAACCTTT. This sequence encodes CASSRSHREETTF.

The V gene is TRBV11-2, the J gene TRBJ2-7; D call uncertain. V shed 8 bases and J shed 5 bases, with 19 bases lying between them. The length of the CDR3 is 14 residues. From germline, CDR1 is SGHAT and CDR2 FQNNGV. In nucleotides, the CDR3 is TGTGCCAGCGGTCAAGTACTCGCTGTCCACGAGCAGTACTTC. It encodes CASGQVLAVHEQYF.

CDR3 residues: CASSFSGGGEKLFF. The CDR3 nucleotides read TGTGCCAGCAGCTTTTCAGGGGGTGGTGAAAAACTGTTTTTT. This sequence joins TRBV7-2 and TRBJ1-4; 7 positions match TRBD1. The CDR3 extends over 14 amino acids. Germline V lookup: CDR1 SGHTA, CDR2 FQGNSA. The J segment lost 7 bases and the V segment lost 3 bases, leaving 5 bases of the junction unmatched.

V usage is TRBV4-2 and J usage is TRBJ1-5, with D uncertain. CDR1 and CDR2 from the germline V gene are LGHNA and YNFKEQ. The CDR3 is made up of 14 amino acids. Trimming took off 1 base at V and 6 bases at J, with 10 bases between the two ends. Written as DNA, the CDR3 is TGTGCCAGCAGCCAAGGGACCGGAGGTCAGCCCCAGCATTTT. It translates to CASSQGTGGQPQHF.

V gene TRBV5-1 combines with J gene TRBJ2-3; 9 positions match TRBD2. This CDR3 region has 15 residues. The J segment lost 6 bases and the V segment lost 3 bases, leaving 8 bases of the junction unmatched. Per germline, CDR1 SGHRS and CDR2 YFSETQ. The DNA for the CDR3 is TGCGCCAGCAGCTGGGTGGCTAGCGGGGCGGATACGCAGTATTTT. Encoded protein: CASSWVASGADTQYF.

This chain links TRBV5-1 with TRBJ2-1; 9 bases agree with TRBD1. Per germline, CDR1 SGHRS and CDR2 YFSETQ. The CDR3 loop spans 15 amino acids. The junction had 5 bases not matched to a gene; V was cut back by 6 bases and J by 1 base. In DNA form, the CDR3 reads TGCGCCAGCAACCCGGGACAGGGTTCCTACAATGAGCAGTTCTTC. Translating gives CASNPGQGSYNEQFF.

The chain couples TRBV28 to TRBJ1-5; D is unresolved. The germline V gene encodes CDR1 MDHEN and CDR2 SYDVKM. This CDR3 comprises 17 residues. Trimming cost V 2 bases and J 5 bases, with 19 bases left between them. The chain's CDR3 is CASSLADGLGTDQPQHF. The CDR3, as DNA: TGTGCCAGCAGTTTAGCCGACGGGTTAGGCACCGATCAGCCCCAGCATTTT.

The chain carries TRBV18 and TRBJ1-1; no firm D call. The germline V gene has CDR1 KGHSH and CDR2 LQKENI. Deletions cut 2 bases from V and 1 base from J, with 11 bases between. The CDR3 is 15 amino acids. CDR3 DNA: TGTGCCAGCTCACCAGACTCGGTTTCGAACACTGAAGCTTTCTTT. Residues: CASSPDSVSNTEAFF.

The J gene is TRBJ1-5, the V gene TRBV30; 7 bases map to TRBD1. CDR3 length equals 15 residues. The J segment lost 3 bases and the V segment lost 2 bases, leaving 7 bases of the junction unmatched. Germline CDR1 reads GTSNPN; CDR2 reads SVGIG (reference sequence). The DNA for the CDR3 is TGTGCCTGGAGTTCAGCCGGGACAGTCAATCAGCCCCAGCATTTT. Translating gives CAWSSAGTVNQPQHF.

CDR3: CASTARTSWGAETQYF. In DNA, the CDR3 is TGTGCCAGCACCGCCCGGACTAGTTGGGGGGCAGAGACCCAGTACTTC. The genes are TRBV5-4 and TRBJ2-5; a weak D match, TRBD2 (7 bases). Germline V lookup: CDR1 SGHNT, CDR2 YYREEE (reference sequence). Trimming left V 6 bases short and J 4 bases short, with 22 bases between. The CDR3 contains 16 residues.

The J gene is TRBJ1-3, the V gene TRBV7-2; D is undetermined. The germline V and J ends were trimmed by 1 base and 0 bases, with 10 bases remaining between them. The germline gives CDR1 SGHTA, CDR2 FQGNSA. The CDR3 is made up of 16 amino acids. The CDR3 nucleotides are TGTGCCAGCAGCTTAGTGGGGAGCCGCTCTGGAAACACCATATATTTT. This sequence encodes CASSLVGSRSGNTIYF.

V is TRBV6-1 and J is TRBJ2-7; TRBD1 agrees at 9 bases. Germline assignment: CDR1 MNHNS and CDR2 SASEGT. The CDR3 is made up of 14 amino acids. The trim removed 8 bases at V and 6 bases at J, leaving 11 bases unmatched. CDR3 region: CASEDGTGISEQYF. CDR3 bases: TGTGCCAGCGAGGACGGGACAGGGATCTCCGAGCAGTACTTC.

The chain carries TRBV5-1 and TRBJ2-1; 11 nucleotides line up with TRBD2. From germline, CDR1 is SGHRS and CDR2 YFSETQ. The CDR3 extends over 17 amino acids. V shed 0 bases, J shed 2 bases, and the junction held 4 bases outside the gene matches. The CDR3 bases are TGCGCCAGCAGCTTGGACACTAGCGGGAGCCCCTACAATGAGCAGTTCTTC. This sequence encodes CASSLDTSGSPYNEQFF.

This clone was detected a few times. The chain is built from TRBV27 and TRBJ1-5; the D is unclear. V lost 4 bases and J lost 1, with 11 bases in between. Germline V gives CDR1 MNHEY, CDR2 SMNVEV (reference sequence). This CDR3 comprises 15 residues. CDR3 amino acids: CASSYAARSNQPQHF. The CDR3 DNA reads TGTGCCAGCAGTTATGCAGCTAGGAGCAATCAGCCCCAGCATTTT.

CDR3 bases: TGTGCCTGGAACTCTCTACAGGGCACAGATACGCAGTATTTT. Protein: CAWNSLQGTDTQYF. The V call is TRBV30, the J call TRBJ2-3; the D gene is possibly TRBD1 (5 bases). The V end lost 4 bases, the J end lost 1 base, and 12 bases lay between the germline ends. The CDR3 runs to 14 residues. In germline, CDR1 is GTSNPN, CDR2 SVGIG (reference sequence).

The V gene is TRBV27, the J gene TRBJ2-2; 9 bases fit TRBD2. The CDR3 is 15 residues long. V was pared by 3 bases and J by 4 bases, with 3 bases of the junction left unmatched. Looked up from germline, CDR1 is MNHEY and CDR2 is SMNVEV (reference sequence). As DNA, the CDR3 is TGTGCCAGCAGTTTGGCAGCGGGAGGCACCGGGGAGCTGTTTTTT. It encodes CASSLAAGGTGELFF.

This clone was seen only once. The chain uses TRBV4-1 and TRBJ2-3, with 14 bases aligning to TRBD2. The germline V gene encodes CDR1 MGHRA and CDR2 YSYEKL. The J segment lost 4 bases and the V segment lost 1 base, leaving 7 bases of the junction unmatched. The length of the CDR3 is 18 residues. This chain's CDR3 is CASSQGTSGGTGADTQYF. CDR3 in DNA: TGCGCCAGCAGCCAAGGGACTAGCGGGGGGACGGGGGCAGATACGCAGTATTTT.

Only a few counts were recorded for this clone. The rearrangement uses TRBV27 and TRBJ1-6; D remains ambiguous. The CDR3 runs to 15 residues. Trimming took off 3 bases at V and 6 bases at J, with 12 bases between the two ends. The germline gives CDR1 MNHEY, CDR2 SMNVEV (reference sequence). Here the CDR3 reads CASSLGFGVNSPLHF. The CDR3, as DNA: TGTGCCAGCAGTTTGGGATTCGGGGTTAATTCACCCCTCCACTTT.